Described below is a single T cell receptor beta chain sequence and its context. The data were obtained in a study of blood T cell repertoires in COVID-19. Everyone who took part was roughly 18 to 89 years old, and they came from about two dozen US areas. Participants reported their clinical history, and cohort assignment relied on those reports. The method was immunoSEQ multiplex PCR; TCRdb's version includes in-frame clones alone and lacks a portion of them. The table has fewer than 400,000 clones, 75% to 90% seen once. The CDR3 length is 17 residues. Trimming left V 4 bases short and J 8 bases short, with 23 bases between. Germline V gene lookup returns CDR1 SGHTA and CDR2 FQGTGA.

The chain joins TRBV7-3 to TRBJ1-4; TRBD1 is a possible D gene (5 bases). The clonotype originates from a man younger than 45 who had recovered from COVID-19. The sequenced material came from PBMCs or T cells enriched from blood (not recorded which). The DNA for the CDR3 is TGTGCCAGCAGCTCCCCTCATGGCGGGAGGGGAGGAGAAAAACTGTTTTTT. Protein product: CASSSPHGGRGGEKLFF.